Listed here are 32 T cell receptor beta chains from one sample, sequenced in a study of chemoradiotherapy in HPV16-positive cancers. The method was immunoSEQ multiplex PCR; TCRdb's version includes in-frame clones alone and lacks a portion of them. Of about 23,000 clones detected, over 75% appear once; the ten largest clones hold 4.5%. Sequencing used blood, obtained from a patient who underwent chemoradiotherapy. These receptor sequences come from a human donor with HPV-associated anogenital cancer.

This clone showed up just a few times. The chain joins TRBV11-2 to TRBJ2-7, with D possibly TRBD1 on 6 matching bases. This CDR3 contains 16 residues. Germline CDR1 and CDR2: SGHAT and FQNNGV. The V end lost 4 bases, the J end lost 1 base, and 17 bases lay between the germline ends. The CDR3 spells CASSSLTGRRSYEQYF. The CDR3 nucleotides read TGTGCCAGCAGCTCCCTGACAGGCAGAAGATCCTACGAGCAGTACTTC.

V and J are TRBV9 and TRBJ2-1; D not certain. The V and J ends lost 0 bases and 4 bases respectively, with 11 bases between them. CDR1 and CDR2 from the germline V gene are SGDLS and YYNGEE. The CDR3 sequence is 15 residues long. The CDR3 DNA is TGTGCCAGCAGCGTAGCAGCCGAAGGTTACAATGAGCAGTTCTTC. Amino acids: CASSVAAEGYNEQFF.

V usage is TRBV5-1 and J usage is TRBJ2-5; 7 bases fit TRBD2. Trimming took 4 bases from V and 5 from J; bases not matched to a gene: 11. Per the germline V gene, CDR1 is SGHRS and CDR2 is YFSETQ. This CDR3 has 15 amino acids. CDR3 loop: CASSPGGSLTETQYF. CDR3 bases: TGCGCCAGCAGCCCGGGAGGCAGCCTGACGGAGACCCAGTACTTC.

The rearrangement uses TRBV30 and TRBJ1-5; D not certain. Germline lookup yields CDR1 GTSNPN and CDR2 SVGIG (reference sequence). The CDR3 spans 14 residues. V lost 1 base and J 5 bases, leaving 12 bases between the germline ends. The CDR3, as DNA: TGTGCCTGGAGTGCCTTTACCGCTTATCAGCCCCAGCATTTT. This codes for CAWSAFTAYQPQHF.

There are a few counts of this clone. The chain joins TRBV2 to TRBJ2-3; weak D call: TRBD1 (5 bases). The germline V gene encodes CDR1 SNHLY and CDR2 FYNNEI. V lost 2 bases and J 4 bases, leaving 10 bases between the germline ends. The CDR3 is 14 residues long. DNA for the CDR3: TGTGCCAGCAGTGAACAGGGTTCGGCAGATACGCAGTATTTT. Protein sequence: CASSEQGSADTQYF.

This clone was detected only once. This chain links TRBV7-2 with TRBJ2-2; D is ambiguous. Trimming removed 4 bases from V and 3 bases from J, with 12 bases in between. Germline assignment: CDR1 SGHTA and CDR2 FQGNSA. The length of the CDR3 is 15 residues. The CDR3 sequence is CASSSRTVHTGELFF. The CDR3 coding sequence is TGTGCCAGCAGCTCGCGGACCGTCCACACCGGGGAGCTGTTTTTT.

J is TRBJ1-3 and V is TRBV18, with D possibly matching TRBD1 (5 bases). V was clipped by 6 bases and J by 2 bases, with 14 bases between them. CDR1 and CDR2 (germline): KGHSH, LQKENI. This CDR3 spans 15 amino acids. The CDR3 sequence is CASSDTAGAGNTIYF. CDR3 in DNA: TGTGCCAGCTCGGACACAGCGGGAGCTGGAAACACCATATATTTT.

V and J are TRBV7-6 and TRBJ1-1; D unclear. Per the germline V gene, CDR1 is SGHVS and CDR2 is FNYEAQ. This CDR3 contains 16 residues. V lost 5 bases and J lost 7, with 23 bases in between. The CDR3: CASSLKAVAGSVEAFF. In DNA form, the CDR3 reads TGTGCCAGCAGCCTAAAAGCGGTCGCAGGTTCAGTTGAAGCTTTCTTT.

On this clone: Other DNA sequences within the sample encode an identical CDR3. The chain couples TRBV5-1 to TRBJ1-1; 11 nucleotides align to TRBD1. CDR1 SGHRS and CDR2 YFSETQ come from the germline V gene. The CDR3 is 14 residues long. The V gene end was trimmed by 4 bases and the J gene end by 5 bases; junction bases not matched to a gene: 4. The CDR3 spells CASSLGTGGTEAFF. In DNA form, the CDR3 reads TGCGCCAGCAGCCTCGGGACAGGGGGTACTGAAGCTTTCTTT.

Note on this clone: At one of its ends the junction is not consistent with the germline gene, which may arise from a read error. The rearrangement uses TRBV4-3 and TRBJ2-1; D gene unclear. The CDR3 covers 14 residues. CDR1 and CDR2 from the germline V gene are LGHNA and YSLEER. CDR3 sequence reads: CASRQVPSYNEQFF. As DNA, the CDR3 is TGCGCCAGCAGGCAAGTACCCTCCTACAATGAGCAGTTCTTC.

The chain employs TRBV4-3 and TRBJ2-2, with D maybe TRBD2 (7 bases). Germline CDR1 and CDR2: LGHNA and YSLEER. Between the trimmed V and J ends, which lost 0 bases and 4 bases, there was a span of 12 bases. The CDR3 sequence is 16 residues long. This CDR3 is CASSQEGGLGTGELFF. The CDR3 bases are TGCGCCAGCAGCCAAGAGGGGGGGCTCGGCACCGGGGAGCTGTTTTTT.

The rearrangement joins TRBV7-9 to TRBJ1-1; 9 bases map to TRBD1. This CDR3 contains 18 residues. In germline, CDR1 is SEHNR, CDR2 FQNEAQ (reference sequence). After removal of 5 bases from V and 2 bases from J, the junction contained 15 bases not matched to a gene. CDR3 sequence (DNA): TGTGCCAGCAGCCGGCCGGGACAGGGAGCCGGGTCAAACACTGAAGCTTTCTTT. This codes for CASSRPGQGAGSNTEAFF.

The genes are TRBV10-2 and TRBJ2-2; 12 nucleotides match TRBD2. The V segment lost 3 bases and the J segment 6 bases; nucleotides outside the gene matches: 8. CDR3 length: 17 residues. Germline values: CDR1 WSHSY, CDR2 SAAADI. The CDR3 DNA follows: TGCGCCAGCAGTGAACTACTAGCGGGGGGTTCGGCCGGGGAGCTGTTTTTT. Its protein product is CASSELLAGGSAGELFF.

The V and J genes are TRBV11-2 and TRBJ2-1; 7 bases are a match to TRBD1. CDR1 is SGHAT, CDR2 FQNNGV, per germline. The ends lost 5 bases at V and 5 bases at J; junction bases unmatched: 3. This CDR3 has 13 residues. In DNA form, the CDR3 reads TGTGCCAGCAGCCCACAGGGGAACAATGAGCAGTTCTTC. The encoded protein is CASSPQGNNEQFF.

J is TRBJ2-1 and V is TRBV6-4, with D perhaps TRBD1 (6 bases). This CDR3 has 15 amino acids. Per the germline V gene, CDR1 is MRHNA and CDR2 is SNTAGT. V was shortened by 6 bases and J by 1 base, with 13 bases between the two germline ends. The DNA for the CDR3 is TGTGCCAGCAGCCCACAGGGATTATCCTACAATGAGCAGTTCTTC. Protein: CASSPQGLSYNEQFF.

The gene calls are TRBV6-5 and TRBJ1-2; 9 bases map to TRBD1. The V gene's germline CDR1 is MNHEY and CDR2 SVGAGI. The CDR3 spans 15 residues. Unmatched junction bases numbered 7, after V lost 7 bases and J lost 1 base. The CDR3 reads CASTQGQGINYGYTF. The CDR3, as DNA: TGTGCCAGCACCCAAGGACAGGGGATTAACTATGGCTACACCTTC.

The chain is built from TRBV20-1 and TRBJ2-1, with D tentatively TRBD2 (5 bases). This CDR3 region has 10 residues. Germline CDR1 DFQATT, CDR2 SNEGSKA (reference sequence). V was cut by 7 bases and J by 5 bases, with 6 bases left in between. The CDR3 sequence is CSGGNNEQFF. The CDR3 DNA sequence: TGCAGTGGAGGGAACAATGAGCAGTTCTTC.

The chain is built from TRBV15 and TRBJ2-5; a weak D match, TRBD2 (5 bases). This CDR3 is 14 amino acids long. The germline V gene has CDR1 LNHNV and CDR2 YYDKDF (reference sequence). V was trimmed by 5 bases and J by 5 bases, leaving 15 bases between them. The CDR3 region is CATSEGTSWETQYF. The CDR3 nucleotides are TGTGCCACCAGCGAGGGCACATCCTGGGAGACCCAGTACTTC.

The CDR3, as DNA: TGTGCCAGCAGTTACGCGGGGGCCAGCACAGATACGCAGTATTTT. Translating it yields CASSYAGASTDTQYF. The rearrangement joins TRBV6-5 to TRBJ2-3, with D possibly TRBD2 on 7 matching bases. This CDR3 spans 15 amino acids. The V gene lost 2 bases and the J gene lost 0 bases, with 9 bases spanning the gap. Looked up from germline, CDR1 is MNHEY and CDR2 is SVGAGI.

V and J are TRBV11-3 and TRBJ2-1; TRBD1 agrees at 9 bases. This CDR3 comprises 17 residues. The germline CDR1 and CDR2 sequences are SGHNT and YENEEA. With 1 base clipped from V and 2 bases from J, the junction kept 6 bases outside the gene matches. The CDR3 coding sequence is TGTGCCAGCAGCTTAGGGGCCGGGACAGGGACCTACAATGAGCAGTTCTTC. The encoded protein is CASSLGAGTGTYNEQFF.

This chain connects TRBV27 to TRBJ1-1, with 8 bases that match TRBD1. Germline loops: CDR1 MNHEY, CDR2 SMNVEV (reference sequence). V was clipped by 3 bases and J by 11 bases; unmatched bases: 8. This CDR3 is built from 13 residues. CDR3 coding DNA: TGTGCCAGCAGTTTCCGAGACAGGGGATCGGCTTTCTTT. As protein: CASSFRDRGSAFF.

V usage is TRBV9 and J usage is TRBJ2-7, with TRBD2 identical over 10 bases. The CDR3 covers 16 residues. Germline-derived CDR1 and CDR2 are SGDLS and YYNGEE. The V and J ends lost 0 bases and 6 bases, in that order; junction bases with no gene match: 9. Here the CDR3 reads CASSVDPSGSRVEQYF. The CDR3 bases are TGTGCCAGCAGCGTAGATCCTAGCGGGAGTCGGGTCGAGCAGTACTTC.

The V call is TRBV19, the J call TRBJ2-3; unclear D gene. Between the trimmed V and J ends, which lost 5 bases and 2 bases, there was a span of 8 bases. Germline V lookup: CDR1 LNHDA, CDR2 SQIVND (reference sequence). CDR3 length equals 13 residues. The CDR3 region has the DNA TGTGCCAGTAGTCCAGGCATCACAGATACGCAGTATTTT. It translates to CASSPGITDTQYF.

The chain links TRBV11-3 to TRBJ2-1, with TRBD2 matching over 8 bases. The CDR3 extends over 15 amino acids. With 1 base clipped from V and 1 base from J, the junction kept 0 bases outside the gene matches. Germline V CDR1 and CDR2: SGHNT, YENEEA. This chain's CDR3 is CASSLGGRSYNEQFF. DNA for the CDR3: TGTGCCAGCAGCTTAGGCGGGAGGTCCTACAATGAGCAGTTCTTC.

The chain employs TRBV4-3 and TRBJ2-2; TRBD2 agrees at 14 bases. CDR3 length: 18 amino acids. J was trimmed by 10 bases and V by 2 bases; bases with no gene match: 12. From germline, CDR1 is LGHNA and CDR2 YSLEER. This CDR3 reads CASSQSDGLAGGEMELFF. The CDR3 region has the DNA TGCGCCAGCAGCCAAAGTGACGGACTAGCGGGGGGTGAGATGGAGCTGTTTTTT.

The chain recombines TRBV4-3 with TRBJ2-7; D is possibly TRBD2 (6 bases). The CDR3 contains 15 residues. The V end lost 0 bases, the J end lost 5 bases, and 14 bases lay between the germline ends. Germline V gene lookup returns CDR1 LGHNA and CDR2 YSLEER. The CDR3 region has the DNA TGCGCCAGCAGCCAAGAGGGGGGAACGAGGCACGAGCAGTACTTC. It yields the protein CASSQEGGTRHEQYF.

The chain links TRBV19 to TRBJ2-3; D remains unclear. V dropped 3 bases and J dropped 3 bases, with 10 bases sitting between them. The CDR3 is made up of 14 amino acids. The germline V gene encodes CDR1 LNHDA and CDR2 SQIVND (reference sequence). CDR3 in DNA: TGTGCCAGTAGTATCCCCCTGGGAACAGATACGCAGTATTTT. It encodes CASSIPLGTDTQYF.

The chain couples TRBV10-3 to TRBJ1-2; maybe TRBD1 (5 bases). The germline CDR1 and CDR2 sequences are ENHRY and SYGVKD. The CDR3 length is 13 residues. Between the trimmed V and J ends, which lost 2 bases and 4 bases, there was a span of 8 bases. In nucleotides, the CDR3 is TGTGCCATCAGTGAGGACAGCCGCTATGGCTACACCTTC. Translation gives CAISEDSRYGYTF.

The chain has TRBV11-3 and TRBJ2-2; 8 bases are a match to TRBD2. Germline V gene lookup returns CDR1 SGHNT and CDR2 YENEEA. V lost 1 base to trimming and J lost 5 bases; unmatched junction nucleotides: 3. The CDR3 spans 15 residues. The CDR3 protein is CASSLGGGITGELFF. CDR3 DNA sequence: TGTGCCAGCAGCTTAGGCGGGGGGATTACCGGGGAGCTGTTTTTT. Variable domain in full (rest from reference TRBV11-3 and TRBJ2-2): EAGVVQSPRYKIIEKKQPVAFWCNPISGHNTLYWYLQNLGQGPELLIRYENEEAVDDSQLPKDRFSAERLKGVDSTLKIQPAELGDSAVYLCASSLGGGITGELFFGEGSRLTVL.

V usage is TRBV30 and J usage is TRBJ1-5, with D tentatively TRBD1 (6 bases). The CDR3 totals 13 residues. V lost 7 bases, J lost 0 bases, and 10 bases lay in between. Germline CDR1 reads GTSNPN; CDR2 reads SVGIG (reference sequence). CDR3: CAYRQDSNQPQHF. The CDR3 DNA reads TGTGCCTACCGACAGGATAGCAATCAGCCCCAGCATTTT.

The CDR3 DNA reads TGTGCCAGCAGTGAATATAATTCGGTGTTGGGACAGTATGGCTACACCTTC. It codes for CASSEYNSVLGQYGYTF. The V gene is TRBV25-1, the J gene TRBJ1-2, with 7 positions matching TRBD1. CDR3 size: 17 residues. Germline loops: CDR1 MGHDK, CDR2 SYGVNS. V was clipped by 0 bases and J by 5 bases; unmatched bases: 12.

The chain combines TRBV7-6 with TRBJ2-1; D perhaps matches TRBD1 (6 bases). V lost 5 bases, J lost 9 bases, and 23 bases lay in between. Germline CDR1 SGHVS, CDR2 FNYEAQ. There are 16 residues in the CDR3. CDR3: CASSPRQEKGLGEQFF. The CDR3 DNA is TGTGCCAGCAGCCCACGACAGGAGAAAGGGTTGGGTGAGCAGTTCTTC.